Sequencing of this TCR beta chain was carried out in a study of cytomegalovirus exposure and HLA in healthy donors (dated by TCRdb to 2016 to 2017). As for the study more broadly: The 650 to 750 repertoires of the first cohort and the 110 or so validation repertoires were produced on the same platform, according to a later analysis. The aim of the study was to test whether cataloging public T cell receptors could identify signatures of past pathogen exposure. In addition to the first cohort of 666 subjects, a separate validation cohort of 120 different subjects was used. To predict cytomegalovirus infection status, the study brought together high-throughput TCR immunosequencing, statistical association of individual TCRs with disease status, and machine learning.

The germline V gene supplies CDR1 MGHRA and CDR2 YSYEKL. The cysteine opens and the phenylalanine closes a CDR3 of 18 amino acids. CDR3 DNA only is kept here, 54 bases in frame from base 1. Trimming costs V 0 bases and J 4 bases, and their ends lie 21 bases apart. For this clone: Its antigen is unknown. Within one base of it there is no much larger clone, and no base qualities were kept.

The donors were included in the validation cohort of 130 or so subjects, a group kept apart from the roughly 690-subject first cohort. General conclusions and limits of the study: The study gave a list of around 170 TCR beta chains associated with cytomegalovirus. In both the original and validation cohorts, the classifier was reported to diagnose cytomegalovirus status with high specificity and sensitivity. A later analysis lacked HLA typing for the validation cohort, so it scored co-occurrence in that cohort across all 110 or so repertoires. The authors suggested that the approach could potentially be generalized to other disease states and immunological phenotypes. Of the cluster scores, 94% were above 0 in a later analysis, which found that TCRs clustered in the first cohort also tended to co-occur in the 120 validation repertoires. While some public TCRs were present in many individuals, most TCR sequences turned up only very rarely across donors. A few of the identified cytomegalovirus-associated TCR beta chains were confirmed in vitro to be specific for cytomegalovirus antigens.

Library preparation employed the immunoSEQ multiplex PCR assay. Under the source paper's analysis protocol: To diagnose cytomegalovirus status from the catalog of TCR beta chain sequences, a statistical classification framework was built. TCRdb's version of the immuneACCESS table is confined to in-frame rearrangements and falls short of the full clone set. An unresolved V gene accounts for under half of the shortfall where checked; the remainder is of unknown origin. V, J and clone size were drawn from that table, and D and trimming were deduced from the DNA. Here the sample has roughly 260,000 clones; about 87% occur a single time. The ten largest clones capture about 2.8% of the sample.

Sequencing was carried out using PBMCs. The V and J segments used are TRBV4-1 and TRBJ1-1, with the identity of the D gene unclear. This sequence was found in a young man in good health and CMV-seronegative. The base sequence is TGCGCCAGCAGCCAAGAAGTTCCCTTTCCGCAGGTTGGCACTGAAGCTTTCTTT. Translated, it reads CASSQEVPFPQVGTEAFF.